These 22 T cell receptor beta chains were all obtained from the same sample, sequenced in a study of shared clonotypes between healthy human individuals. Produced via immunoSEQ multiplex PCR; TCRdb's table is partial and in-frame only. The data show fewer than 400,000 clones, approximately 79% seen once. The sequencing sample was made of memory CD4+ T cells sorted from blood. The subset denotes: CD45RA-negative fraction. The source is a man aged 25 to 40 in good health.

The rearrangement joins TRBV19 to TRBJ2-7; 7 bases line up with TRBD2. J was trimmed by 0 bases and V by 4 bases; bases with no gene match: 6. The CDR3 length is 15 residues. Germline V gives CDR1 LNHDA, CDR2 SQIVND (reference sequence). CDR3 sequence (DNA): TGTGCCAGTAGTACGTCGTCGGGGGGCTCCTACGAGCAGTACTTC. Protein product: CASSTSSGGSYEQYF. The full variable domain, its missing parts supplied by reference TRBV19 and TRBJ2-7, is DGGITQSPKYLFRKEGQNVTLSCEQNLNHDAMYWYRQDPGQGLRLIYYSQIVNDFQKGDIAEGYSVSREKKESFPLTVTSAQKNPTAFYLCASSTSSGGSYEQYFGPGTRLTVT.

This clone has just one count. This sequence joins TRBV18 and TRBJ2-7; 8 nucleotides align to TRBD2. Trimming cost V 6 bases and J 2 bases; bases outside gene matches: 6. The germline V gene encodes CDR1 KGHSH and CDR2 LQKENI. The CDR3 contains 14 residues. This CDR3 reads CASSPGLAPYEQYF. The CDR3 DNA reads TGTGCCAGCTCGCCTGGACTAGCTCCCTACGAGCAGTACTTC.

Comments on this clone: Other DNA sequences in this sample translate to the same CDR3. V and J are TRBV7-2 and TRBJ2-5; TRBD2 agrees at 13 bases. Trimming took 5 bases from V and 7 from J; bases not matched to a gene: 10. The CDR3 spans 16 residues. The germline V gene has CDR1 SGHTA and CDR2 FQGNSA. The chain's CDR3 is CASSPRTSGSRGTQYF. In DNA form, the CDR3 reads TGTGCCAGCAGCCCCCGGACTAGCGGGAGCCGCGGGACCCAGTACTTC.

A single count supports this clone. The chain joins TRBV10-3 to TRBJ1-1; D call uncertain. The germline gives CDR1 ENHRY, CDR2 SYGVKD. Trimming cost V 0 bases and J 0 bases, with 8 bases left between them. This CDR3 has 15 amino acids. The CDR3 loop reads CAISESRGLNTEAFF. Here the CDR3 DNA reads TGTGCCATCAGTGAGTCGAGAGGCTTGAACACTGAAGCTTTCTTT.

This sequence joins TRBV6-5 and TRBJ2-3, with 12 bases aligning to TRBD2. Germline values: CDR1 MNHEY, CDR2 SVGAGI. The CDR3 is 14 amino acids. The V and J ends lost 7 bases and 6 bases, in that order; junction bases with no gene match: 5. Here the CDR3 DNA reads TGTGCCAGCAAGGGACTAGCGGGCGGGGATACGCAGTATTTT. This translates into CASKGLAGGDTQYF.

The chain uses TRBV5-5 and TRBJ2-4, with D possibly being TRBD1 (5 bases). Trimming cost V 0 bases and J 6 bases, with 10 bases left between them. Germline V lookup: CDR1 SGHKS, CDR2 YYEKEE (reference sequence). CDR3 length: 14 residues. DNA of the CDR3: TGTGCCAGCAGCTTGGCAACAGGCTCAAACATTCAGTACTTC. As protein: CASSLATGSNIQYF. The complete variable domain, with remaining parts taken from reference TRBV5-5 and TRBJ2-4, reads DAGVTQSPTHLIKTRGQQVTLRCSPISGHKSVSWYQQVLGQGPQFIFQYYEKEERGRGNFPDRFSARQFPNYSSELNVNALLLGDSALYLCASSLATGSNIQYFGAGTRLSVL.

With regard to this clone: The sample contains more than one DNA sequence encoding this CDR3. The chain recombines TRBV11-2 with TRBJ1-5; the D is unclear. The CDR3 extends over 13 amino acids. The germline V gene encodes CDR1 SGHAT and CDR2 FQNNGV. V lost 1 base, J lost 4 bases, and 5 bases lay in between. CDR3 in amino acids: CASSLGLNQPQHF. For the CDR3, the DNA is TGTGCCAGCAGCTTAGGACTTAATCAGCCCCAGCATTTT.

The chain employs TRBV2 and TRBJ2-7, with 14 bases lining up with TRBD2. Trimming cost V 4 bases and J 6 bases; bases outside gene matches: 5. Looked up from germline, CDR1 is SNHLY and CDR2 is FYNNEI. The CDR3 contains 15 residues. The CDR3 sequence is CASSVGLAGGTEQYF. The CDR3 nucleotides read TGTGCCAGCAGTGTAGGACTAGCGGGAGGAACCGAGCAGTACTTC.

The CDR3 loop is CAISNPGRRAGNTIYF. For the CDR3, the DNA is TGTGCCATCAGCAACCCGGGACGGAGGGCCGGAAACACCATATATTTT. The chain has TRBV10-3 and TRBJ1-3, with a weak D call TRBD1 (5 bases). The CDR3 totals 16 residues. V lost 6 bases and J lost 4, with 19 bases in between. Germline V gene lookup returns CDR1 ENHRY and CDR2 SYGVKD.

The rearrangement uses TRBV5-4 and TRBJ2-1; 9 nucleotides match TRBD2. The CDR3 totals 13 residues. Germline CDR1 SGHNT, CDR2 YYREEE (reference sequence). The V and J ends lost 3 bases and 7 bases, in that order; junction bases with no gene match: 2. The CDR3 nucleotides are TGTGCCAGCAGCTCAAGCGGGAGGAATGAGCAGTTCTTC. Amino acids: CASSSSGRNEQFF.

The gene calls are TRBV5-4 and TRBJ2-7; no reliable D call. The CDR3 covers 15 residues. The V gene lost 0 bases and the J gene lost 2 bases, with 12 bases spanning the gap. Germline V gene lookup returns CDR1 SGHNT and CDR2 YYREEE (reference sequence). The CDR3 reads CASSLGSGFTYEQYF. The CDR3 bases are TGTGCCAGCAGCTTGGGTTCCGGGTTCACCTACGAGCAGTACTTC.

DNA of the CDR3: TGCGCCAGCAGCTGGGGGACTACACGGGAGACCCAGTACTTC. Translation: CASSWGTTRETQYF. The rearrangement joins TRBV5-1 to TRBJ2-5, with 7 bases matching TRBD2. Trimming cost V 3 bases and J 5 bases; bases outside gene matches: 7. Germline-derived CDR1 and CDR2 are SGHRS and YFSETQ. This CDR3 region has 14 residues.

The V and J genes are TRBV7-2 and TRBJ1-2, with D possibly being TRBD1 (6 bases). Germline V gene sequence: CDR1 SGHTA, CDR2 FQGNSA. The CDR3 is made up of 13 amino acids. The V end was cut by 5 bases, the J end by 7 bases, with 14 bases between. CDR3 in amino acids: CASSSTGIRGYTF. CDR3 sequence (DNA): TGTGCCAGCAGCAGCACAGGGATTCGTGGCTACACCTTC.

The rearrangement joins TRBV4-1 to TRBJ2-2; TRBD1 aligns across 7 bases. The CDR3 totals 16 residues. CDR1 and CDR2 (germline): MGHRA, YSYEKL. Germline trimming cut 4 bases from V and 0 bases from J; bases unmatched to any gene: 5. The CDR3: CASSLTGTANTGELFF. Written as DNA, the CDR3 is TGCGCCAGCAGCCTGACCGGGACAGCGAACACCGGGGAGCTGTTTTTT.

In the case of this clone: One junction end does not reproduce the germline sequence, and a read error may be involved. The rearrangement links TRBV7-2 to TRBJ1-1, with 7 nucleotides matching TRBD1. Germline V lookup: CDR1 SGHTA, CDR2 FQGNSA. The CDR3 totals 11 residues. The CDR3 is CASSFDRVVSF. The CDR3, as DNA: TGTGCCAGCAGCTTCGACAGGGTGGTTAGTTTT.

This clone was seen a single time. The chain links TRBV5-5 to TRBJ2-2; 11 nucleotides align to TRBD2. Germline V gene data show CDR1 as SGHKS and CDR2 as YYEKEE (reference sequence). The ends lost 5 bases at V and 2 bases at J; junction bases unmatched: 8. The CDR3 has 17 amino acids. The chain's CDR3 is CASRPGTSGRNTGELFF. CDR3 bases: TGTGCCAGCAGACCGGGGACTAGCGGCCGAAACACCGGGGAGCTGTTTTTT.

The sample holds one count of this clone. The chain employs TRBV5-4 and TRBJ2-3; D gene unclear. This CDR3 region has 13 residues. Germline V gene sequence: CDR1 SGHNT, CDR2 YYREEE (reference sequence). Trimming left V 3 bases short and J 4 bases short, with 9 bases between. CDR3 coding DNA: TGTGCCAGCAGCTCCACTCCCGCAGATACGCAGTATTTT. Translating gives CASSSTPADTQYF.

This clone was counted between two and nine times. The V gene is TRBV5-1, the J gene TRBJ1-1; 9 bases are shared with TRBD1. Germline CDR1 reads SGHRS; CDR2 reads YFSETQ. The CDR3 totals 14 residues. V lost 4 bases, J lost 5 bases, and 6 bases stayed unmatched. The CDR3 protein is CASSGQGKGTEAFF. In nucleotides, the CDR3 is TGCGCCAGCAGCGGACAGGGGAAAGGGACTGAAGCTTTCTTT. The whole variable domain, filled in from reference TRBV5-1 and TRBJ1-1, reads KAGVTQTPRYLIKTRGQQVTLSCSPISGHRSVSWYQQTPGQGLQFLFEYFSETQRNKGNFPGRFSGRQFSNSRSEMNVSTLELGDSALYLCASSGQGKGTEAFFGQGTRLTVV.

The chain combines TRBV15 with TRBJ2-1; D call uncertain. Germline V lookup: CDR1 LNHNV, CDR2 YYDKDF (reference sequence). This CDR3 has 16 amino acids. V was cut by 1 base and J by 3 bases, with 13 bases left in between. Written as DNA, the CDR3 is TGTGCCACCAGCAGAGGATCCCGCTTGGGCTACAATGAGCAGTTCTTC. It yields the protein CATSRGSRLGYNEQFF.

This clone was seen only a few times. The chain couples TRBV5-1 to TRBJ1-4, with 8 bases lining up with TRBD1. From germline, CDR1 is SGHRS and CDR2 YFSETQ. The junction had 9 bases not matched to a gene; V was cut back by 4 bases and J by 4 bases. CDR3 length: 16 residues. For the CDR3, the DNA is TGCGCCAGCAGCGAGAACGGACAGGGACTTAATGAAAAACTGTTTTTT. It encodes CASSENGQGLNEKLFF.

The rearrangement links TRBV5-4 to TRBJ1-5, with D unclear. The V end was cut by 9 bases, the J end by 3 bases, with 13 bases between. The germline gives CDR1 SGHNT, CDR2 YYREEE (reference sequence). This CDR3 contains 13 residues. CDR3 protein: CATILGDNQPQHF. The CDR3 DNA reads TGTGCCACCATATTGGGCGACAATCAGCCCCAGCATTTT. Complete variable domain (other parts from reference TRBV5-4 and TRBJ1-5): ETGVTQSPTHLIKTRGQQVTLRCSSQSGHNTVSWYQQALGQGPQFIFQYYREEENGRGNFPPRFSGLQFPNYSSELNVNALELDDSALYLCATILGDNQPQHFGDGTRLSIL.

V and J are TRBV6-1 and TRBJ1-5, with 9 nucleotides matching TRBD1. Per germline, CDR1 MNHNS and CDR2 SASEGT. The CDR3 extends over 14 amino acids. V shed 3 bases, J shed 6 bases, and the junction held 3 bases outside the gene matches. CDR3 protein: CASSEGQGIQPQHF. The CDR3 region has the DNA TGTGCCAGCAGTGAGGGACAGGGTATTCAGCCCCAGCATTTT.